This T cell receptor (beta chain) appears in the sequencing data of a study of blood T cell repertoires in COVID-19. This CDR3 comprises 14 residues. Germline trimming cut 8 bases from V and 3 bases from J; bases unmatched to any gene: 7. CDR1 and CDR2 from the germline V gene are MNHEY and SVGAGI. Here immunoSEQ multiplex PCR was the method, and the copy in TCRdb shows in-frame clones only, minus some. The table includes about 74,000 clones, about 88% detected once. The source of this sequence is a man in his 70s with active or convalescent COVID-19. The material sequenced was peripheral blood. This rearrangement joins TRBV6-5 to TRBJ2-7; TRBD2 agrees at 10 bases. Written as DNA, the CDR3 is TGTGCCAGCCAACTTAGCGGGAGGCTCTACGAGCAGTACTTC. Translated: CASQLSGRLYEQYF.